A selection of T cell receptor beta chains follows, all from one sample in a study of CD8 T cells in acute hepatitis C reinfection. The data were produced by immunoSEQ multiplex PCR, yet TCRdb's version contains in-frame clones alone and is incomplete. This table holds over 35,000 clones, around nine tenths found once. The material sequenced was naive CD8+ T cells from PBMCs. These TCRs come from a man aged 25 to 40 with chronic hepatitis C. The CDR3 runs from the conserved cysteine through the conserved F or W. The D gene is left open where the match is weak. Clone size is shown for a subset of rows, as once, few, many or a class of expanded clone.

d_gene: TRBD1
abundance: -
len: 16
j_gene: TRBJ2-7
v_gene: TRBV7-9
CDR3nt: TGTGCCAGCAGCTTAGCTGGGGACAGGGATTCCTACGAGCAGTACTTC
CDR3aa: CASSLAGDRDSYEQYF

d_gene: TRBD2
abundance: -
len: 16
j_gene: TRBJ2-1
v_gene: TRBV7-9
CDR3nt: TGTGCCAGCAGCCATGCAGAACTAGCGGGAGTCAATGAGCAGTTCTTC
CDR3aa: CASSHAELAGVNEQFF

d_gene: -
abundance: -
len: 14
j_gene: TRBJ2-1
v_gene: TRBV4-1
CDR3nt: TGCGCCAGCAGCCTGGGCGGCAGGGACAATGAGCAGTTCTTC
CDR3aa: CASSLGGRDNEQFF

d_gene: -
abundance: -
len: 14
j_gene: TRBJ2-7
v_gene: TRBV27
CDR3nt: TGTGCCAGCAGTTTCGGGGGAGTCGGGTACGAGCAGTACTTC
CDR3aa: CASSFGGVGYEQYF

d_gene: TRBD2
abundance: -
len: 16
j_gene: TRBJ2-1
v_gene: TRBV9
CDR3nt: TGTGCCAGCAGCAAAGGGACTAGCGGACCCCTCTGGGAGCAGTTCTTC
CDR3aa: CASSKGTSGPLWEQFF

d_gene: -
abundance: -
len: 12
j_gene: TRBJ2-7
v_gene: TRBV2
CDR3nt: TGTGCCAGCAAGAACAGGGTTGTCGAGCAGTACTTC
CDR3aa: CASKNRVVEQYF

d_gene: TRBD2
abundance: -
len: 15
j_gene: TRBJ2-7
v_gene: TRBV11-2
CDR3nt: TGTGCCAGCAGCTTAGATCCGGGGGGGAACTACGAGCAGTACTTC
CDR3aa: CASSLDPGGNYEQYF

d_gene: -
abundance: -
len: 15
j_gene: TRBJ1-2
v_gene: TRBV7-8
CDR3nt: TGTGCCAGCAGCCCAGGGACGTCACTTGACTATGGCTACACCTTC
CDR3aa: CASSPGTSLDYGYTF

d_gene: -
abundance: -
len: 10
j_gene: TRBJ2-7
v_gene: TRBV7-9
CDR3nt: TGTGCCAGCGGGGACTACGAGCAGTACTTC
CDR3aa: CASGDYEQYF

d_gene: -
abundance: few
len: 15
j_gene: TRBJ1-1
v_gene: TRBV16
CDR3nt: TGTGCCAGCAGCCAATCAAGGCTTGAAGGCACTGAAGCTTTCTTT
CDR3aa: CASSQSRLEGTEAFF

d_gene: TRBD2
abundance: -
len: 18
j_gene: TRBJ2-2
v_gene: TRBV10-2
CDR3nt: TGCGCCAGCAGCCACCCCACGGGGGGGGCCTTGGTCACCGGGGAGCTGTTTTTT
CDR3aa: CASSHPTGGALVTGELFF

d_gene: -
abundance: few
len: 14
j_gene: TRBJ1-2
v_gene: TRBV4-1
CDR3nt: TGCGCCAGCAGCCTTCCACATGGTTGGTATGGCTACACCTTC
CDR3aa: CASSLPHGWYGYTF

d_gene: -
abundance: -
len: 15
j_gene: TRBJ2-7
v_gene: TRBV30
CDR3nt: TGTGCCTGGAGTCCCTTGGGAATTTCTTTCGGGGAGCAGTACTTC
CDR3aa: CAWSPLGISFGEQYF

d_gene: TRBD1
abundance: -
len: 16
j_gene: TRBJ1-5
v_gene: TRBV11-2
CDR3nt: TGTGCCAGCAGCTCCGGGACAGGGTATAGCAATCAGCCCCAGCATTTT
CDR3aa: CASSSGTGYSNQPQHF

d_gene: -
abundance: -
len: 11
j_gene: TRBJ2-7
v_gene: TRBV27
CDR3nt: TGTGCCAGCTCCCACTCCTACGAGCAGTACTTC
CDR3aa: CASSHSYEQYF

d_gene: -
abundance: -
len: 14
j_gene: TRBJ2-2
v_gene: TRBV29-1
CDR3nt: TGCAGCGTGGATGGGGGTTGGAACACCGGGGAGCTGTTTTTT
CDR3aa: CSVDGGWNTGELFF

d_gene: -
abundance: -
len: 15
j_gene: TRBJ2-7
v_gene: TRBV5-4
CDR3nt: TGTGCCAGCAGCCCCGGGGCACAGGGTAGGAACGAGCAGTACTTC
CDR3aa: CASSPGAQGRNEQYF

d_gene: -
abundance: -
len: 13
j_gene: TRBJ1-1
v_gene: TRBV27
CDR3nt: TGTGCCAGCAGTGTGGGGGGAAGAACTGAAGCTTTCTTT
CDR3aa: CASSVGGRTEAFF

d_gene: -
abundance: -
len: 14
j_gene: TRBJ2-7
v_gene: TRBV5-6
CDR3nt: TGTGCCAGCAGCTTTACGACAGGTTCCTACGAGCAGTACTTC
CDR3aa: CASSFTTGSYEQYF

d_gene: TRBD1
abundance: -
len: 16
j_gene: TRBJ2-5
v_gene: TRBV27
CDR3nt: TGTGCCAGCAGTCGATGGGACAGGGGGGTGGATGAGACCCAGTACTTC
CDR3aa: CASSRWDRGVDETQYF

d_gene: TRBD1
abundance: -
len: 15
j_gene: TRBJ1-1
v_gene: TRBV19
CDR3nt: TGTGCCAGTAGTACCGGACAGGGTTTGGACACTGAAGCTTTCTTT
CDR3aa: CASSTGQGLDTEAFF

d_gene: TRBD1
abundance: -
len: 15
j_gene: TRBJ1-4
v_gene: TRBV5-1
CDR3nt: TGCGCCAGCAGCCCGGGACAGGGGACTAATGAAAAACTGTTTTTT
CDR3aa: CASSPGQGTNEKLFF

d_gene: -
abundance: -
len: 12
j_gene: TRBJ2-7
v_gene: TRBV5-4
CDR3nt: TGTGCCAGCAGCTTGGACAGGGACGAGCAGTACTTC
CDR3aa: CASSLDRDEQYF

d_gene: -
abundance: -
len: 17
j_gene: TRBJ2-6
v_gene: TRBV7-9
CDR3nt: TGTGCCAGCAGCTTCCAGGTGGGCCCATCTGGGGCCAACGTCCTGACTTTC
CDR3aa: CASSFQVGPSGANVLTF

d_gene: -
abundance: -
len: 16
j_gene: TRBJ2-4
v_gene: TRBV29-1
CDR3nt: TGCAGCGTTATCCCGCTAGCTAGCCTAGCCAAAAACATTCAGTACTTC
CDR3aa: CSVIPLASLAKNIQYF

d_gene: TRBD1
abundance: -
len: 15
j_gene: TRBJ1-1
v_gene: TRBV7-9
CDR3nt: TGTGCCAGCAGCAACACCGGGACAGCGTTCACTGAAGCTTTCTTT
CDR3aa: CASSNTGTAFTEAFF

d_gene: -
abundance: -
len: 15
j_gene: TRBJ1-2
v_gene: TRBV5-4
CDR3nt: TGTGCCAGCAGCTTGGTCCGGCAGGCTGGCGATGGCTACACCTTC
CDR3aa: CASSLVRQAGDGYTF

d_gene: -
abundance: -
len: 13
j_gene: TRBJ1-2
v_gene: TRBV7-2
CDR3nt: TGTGCCAGCAGCTTAGGGGGACCCAGCGGCTACACCTTC
CDR3aa: CASSLGGPSGYTF

d_gene: -
abundance: -
len: 13
j_gene: TRBJ2-1
v_gene: TRBV5-1
CDR3nt: TGCGCCAGCAGCTTGATAGGGAACGATGAGCAGTTCTTC
CDR3aa: CASSLIGNDEQFF

d_gene: TRBD1
abundance: -
len: 15
j_gene: TRBJ2-2
v_gene: TRBV5-5
CDR3nt: TGTGCCAGCAGCCTTCCGGGGACAGCCACCGGGGAGCTGTTTTTT
CDR3aa: CASSLPGTATGELFF

d_gene: TRBD1
abundance: -
len: 14
j_gene: TRBJ2-7
v_gene: TRBV11-2
CDR3nt: TGTGCCAGCAGCCACGGGACAGGATACTACGAGCAGTACTTC
CDR3aa: CASSHGTGYYEQYF

d_gene: -
abundance: -
len: 14
j_gene: TRBJ1-1
v_gene: TRBV6-1
CDR3nt: TGTGCCAGCAGTGAAAGGGGGATGAACACTGAAGCTTTCTTT
CDR3aa: CASSERGMNTEAFF

d_gene: TRBD2
abundance: -
len: 17
j_gene: TRBJ2-1
v_gene: TRBV19
CDR3nt: TGTGCCAGTAGTATCCCCGGACTAGCGGGAGGGGGTAATGAGCAGTTCTTC
CDR3aa: CASSIPGLAGGGNEQFF

d_gene: -
abundance: -
len: 15
j_gene: TRBJ2-6
v_gene: TRBV9
CDR3nt: TGTGCCAGCAGCGCCAGCCGCTCTGGGGCCAACGTCCTGACTTTC
CDR3aa: CASSASRSGANVLTF

d_gene: TRBD1
abundance: -
len: 15
j_gene: TRBJ1-4
v_gene: TRBV5-4
CDR3nt: TGTGCCAGCAGCTTTTCAGGGGGCGAAGGTGAAAAACTGTTTTTT
CDR3aa: CASSFSGGEGEKLFF

d_gene: -
abundance: once
len: 15
j_gene: TRBJ1-4
v_gene: TRBV4-3
CDR3nt: TGCGCCAGCAGCCGCGTCAGGGGCCCTAATGAAAAACTGTTTTTT
CDR3aa: CASSRVRGPNEKLFF

d_gene: -
abundance: -
len: 12
j_gene: TRBJ2-1
v_gene: TRBV12-5
CDR3nt: TGTGCTAGTGGTTTGGTTCCCAATGAGCAGTTCTTC
CDR3aa: CASGLVPNEQFF

d_gene: -
abundance: -
len: 12
j_gene: TRBJ1-1
v_gene: TRBV29-1
CDR3nt: TGCAGCGGTAGTAACGGTTGGGCTGAAGCTTTCTTT
CDR3aa: CSGSNGWAEAFF

d_gene: -
abundance: -
len: 14
j_gene: TRBJ1-6
v_gene: TRBV12-5
CDR3nt: TGTGCTAGTGGTTTGAGTAGGTTTAATTCACCCCTCCACTTT
CDR3aa: CASGLSRFNSPLHF

d_gene: -
abundance: -
len: 14
j_gene: TRBJ2-7
v_gene: TRBV5-8
CDR3nt: TGTGCCAGCAGCTCAAAAGGACTACTCTACGAGCAGTACTTC
CDR3aa: CASSSKGLLYEQYF

d_gene: TRBD1
abundance: -
len: 16
j_gene: TRBJ2-3
v_gene: TRBV7-3
CDR3nt: TGTGCCAGCAGCTTTCTCGGGACAGGGGCCGCAGATACGCAGTATTTT
CDR3aa: CASSFLGTGAADTQYF

d_gene: TRBD1
abundance: -
len: 16
j_gene: TRBJ2-7
v_gene: TRBV7-6
CDR3nt: TGTGCCAGCAGCGACGCCGGGGACAGGGGAGGATACGAGCAGTACTTC
CDR3aa: CASSDAGDRGGYEQYF

d_gene: -
abundance: -
len: 13
j_gene: TRBJ2-7
v_gene: TRBV7-8
CDR3nt: TGTGCCAGCAGTCCGGGGGACGGTTACGAGCAGTACTTC
CDR3aa: CASSPGDGYEQYF

d_gene: -
abundance: -
len: 16
j_gene: TRBJ1-5
v_gene: TRBV30
CDR3nt: TGTGCCTGGAGTCTGGCCTTACATGACAGCAATCAGCCCCAGCATTTT
CDR3aa: CAWSLALHDSNQPQHF

d_gene: TRBD1
abundance: -
len: 15
j_gene: TRBJ1-4
v_gene: TRBV11-2
CDR3nt: TGTGCCAGCAGCGACCGTACAGGGGGGGATGAAAAACTGTTTTTT
CDR3aa: CASSDRTGGDEKLFF

d_gene: -
abundance: once
len: 14
j_gene: TRBJ2-7
v_gene: TRBV19
CDR3nt: TGTGCCAGTAGTGTCGGACCGTCTGACAACGAGCAGTACTTC
CDR3aa: CASSVGPSDNEQYF

d_gene: -
abundance: once
len: 14
j_gene: TRBJ1-5
v_gene: TRBV30
CDR3nt: TGTGCCTGGAGCGTACAGGGAAATTATCAGCCCCAGCATTTT
CDR3aa: CAWSVQGNYQPQHF

d_gene: TRBD2
abundance: -
len: 14
j_gene: TRBJ2-1
v_gene: TRBV9
CDR3nt: TGTGCCAGCAGCCCAAGCGGGGGTGCCGATGAGCAGTTCTTC
CDR3aa: CASSPSGGADEQFF